The 20 T cell receptor beta chains in this list originate from one sample, sequenced in a study of patients and donors after allogeneic stem cell transplantation. TCRdb used MiXCR to reprocess the RT-PCR reads, holding one entry per CDR3 protein. The profile shows about 150,000 distinct CDR3 sequences, approximately 25% of them singletons. The sequenced material came from blood, either unsorted or a sorted T cell fraction (not recorded which). The receptor source for this set is a human donor who was either an allogeneic HSCT recipient or a stem cell or donor lymphocyte infusion donor (not recorded which). It is not recorded whose cells these are; they may come from a transplant donor.

The V and J genes are TRBV28 and TRBJ2-2; possible D gene TRBD1, 5 bases. Trimming took off 5 bases at V and 10 bases at J, with 11 bases between the two ends. The CDR3 is made up of 12 amino acids. CDR1 is MDHEN and CDR2 is SYDVKM in the germline V gene. For the CDR3, the DNA is TGTGCCAGCAGTCGTGGGGCCGCGGAGCTGTTTTTT. Protein: CASSRGAAELFF. Using reference TRBV28 and TRBJ2-2 for the parts outside the CDR3, the full variable domain is DVKVTQSSRYLVKRTGEKVFLECVQDMDHENMFWYRQDPGLGLRLIYFSYDVKMKEKGDIPEGYSVSREKKERFSLILESASTNQTSMYLCASSRGAAELFFGEGSRLTVL.

The gene calls are TRBV27 and TRBJ2-3, with D perhaps TRBD1 (5 bases). CDR1 MNHEY and CDR2 SMNVEV come from the germline V gene (reference sequence). Trimming pared 2 bases from V and 1 base from J, leaving 10 bases between. This CDR3 comprises 15 residues. The DNA of the CDR3 is TGTGCCAGCAGTTTAAACGGCAGGGGCACAGATACGCAGTATTTT. Encoded protein: CASSLNGRGTDTQYF.

The V and J genes are TRBV4-3 and TRBJ1-5; D is unresolved. Trimming left V 2 bases short and J 9 bases short, with 17 bases between. Germline CDR1 is LGHNA and CDR2 is YSLEER. The CDR3 spans 15 residues. This CDR3 reads CASSQTPHLGWPQHF. The CDR3 DNA follows: TGCGCCAGCAGCCAAACCCCCCACCTCGGTTGGCCCCAGCATTTT.

This clonotype turned up a few times. The V and J genes are TRBV20-1 and TRBJ1-3; D is unresolved. The V gene lost 2 bases and the J gene lost 0 bases, with 17 bases spanning the gap. This CDR3 spans 17 amino acids. Germline loops: CDR1 DFQATT, CDR2 SNEGSKA (reference sequence). The CDR3 coding sequence is TGCAGTGCTAGACCCACAACATTATACCTCTCTGGAAACACCATATATTTT. It yields the protein CSARPTTLYLSGNTIYF.

This clonotype was picked up a small number of times. This rearrangement joins TRBV7-2 to TRBJ1-2; D is uncertain. The V end lost 8 bases, the J end lost 4 bases, and 8 bases lay between the germline ends. The CDR3 spans 11 residues. The germline V gene encodes CDR1 SGHTA and CDR2 FQGNSA. CDR3 amino acids: CASQKSYGYTF. The CDR3 DNA follows: TGTGCCAGCCAAAAGAGCTATGGCTACACCTTC.

This clonotype was detected ten times or more. The rearrangement joins TRBV21-1 to TRBJ1-5. TRBV21-1 is listed as a pseudogene. The CDR3 spans 9 residues. The CDR3 reads CATPPPQHF. In nucleotides, the CDR3 is TGTGCCACCCCTCCGCCCCAGCATTTT.

This clonotype has a handful of counts. The chain joins TRBV29-1 to TRBJ1-6; TRBD1 is a possible D gene (5 bases). With 4 bases removed from V and 10 bases from J, the gap between germline ends came to 11 bases. Per germline, CDR1 SQVTM and CDR2 ANQGSEA. The CDR3 has 12 residues. For the CDR3, the DNA is TGCAGCGTTGGGACAAAGGGGTCACCCCTCCACTTT. It is translated as CSVGTKGSPLHF.

This clonotype showed up just a few times. The CDR3 here is CASSLGALTRYNSPLHF. CDR3 nucleotide sequence: TGTGCCAGCAGTTTAGGGGCCTTAACGCGATATAATTCACCCCTCCACTTT. The chain links TRBV12-3 or TRBV12-4 to TRBJ1-6; no definite D call. The CDR3 extends over 17 amino acids. The V gene lost 1 base and the J gene lost 4 bases, with 14 bases spanning the gap.

The chain uses TRBV6-1 and TRBJ1-3; D is ambiguous. CDR1 MNHNS and CDR2 SASEGT come from the germline V gene. The CDR3 spans 10 residues. The CDR3 region is CSRTGNTIYF. The CDR3 bases are TGTTCCCGAACGGGAAACACCATATATTTT.

Here the CDR3 DNA reads TGTGCCAGCAGTTTGGACAGTCTGAGCAATCAGCCCCAGCATTTT. It translates to CASSLDSLSNQPQHF. The V and J genes are TRBV12-3 or TRBV12-4 and TRBJ1-5; TRBD1 is a possible D gene (6 bases). V was clipped by 3 bases and J by 1 base, with 10 bases between them. This CDR3 is 15 amino acids long.

This clonotype showed up just a few times. This chain links TRBV27 with TRBJ2-1; maybe TRBD2 (5 bases). Germline assignment: CDR1 MNHEY and CDR2 SMNVEV (reference sequence). The CDR3 is 14 amino acids. V lost 6 bases and J 10 bases, leaving 19 bases between the germline ends. CDR3 amino acids: CASRFLKLDQEQFF. The DNA of the CDR3 is TGTGCCAGCAGATTCCTAAAACTAGATCAGGAGCAGTTCTTC.

This clonotype was recorded many times. The V gene is TRBV4-2, the J gene TRBJ1-5, with D possibly TRBD1 on 5 matching bases. The CDR3 sequence is 16 residues long. V lost 0 bases, J lost 6 bases, and 15 bases lay in between. Germline assignment: CDR1 LGHNA and CDR2 YNFKEQ. CDR3 sequence (DNA): TGTGCCAGCAGCCAAGATATAGGGGAATTCTTTCAGCCCCAGCATTTT. Translation gives CASSQDIGEFFQPQHF.

The genes are TRBV20-1 and TRBJ2-3; D is perhaps TRBD1 or TRBD2 (5 bases each). V dropped 0 bases and J dropped 5 bases, with 12 bases sitting between them. The length of the CDR3 is 14 residues. Looked up from germline, CDR1 is DFQATT and CDR2 is SNEGSKA (reference sequence). CDR3 residues: CSARDRRGVDTQYF. The CDR3 DNA sequence: TGCAGTGCTAGAGATAGGCGAGGGGTAGATACGCAGTATTTT.

This clonotype showed up many times. The chain is built from TRBV7-2 and TRBJ1-5; D is unclear. Germline V CDR1 and CDR2: SGHTA, FQGNSA. Trimming pared 5 bases from V and 5 bases from J, leaving 16 bases between. There are 15 residues in the CDR3. The CDR3 DNA reads TGTGCCAGCAGCCCGGGGTGGGCCGCCGATCAGCCCCAGCATTTT. It is translated as CASSPGWAADQPQHF.

The chain recombines TRBV27 with TRBJ1-2; no reliable D call. CDR1 is MNHEY, CDR2 SMNVEV, per germline (reference sequence). With 4 bases removed from V and 4 bases from J, the gap between germline ends came to 16 bases. This CDR3 region has 15 residues. The CDR3 nucleotides read TGTGCCAGCAGTTCCCTGCGTGGACCTAGCTATGGCTACACCTTC. This encodes CASSSLRGPSYGYTF.

This clonotype was recorded a few times. The chain has TRBV5-1 and TRBJ1-2, with TRBD1 identical over 12 bases. This CDR3 is built from 18 residues. The ends lost 4 bases at V and 2 bases at J; junction bases unmatched: 12. Looked up from germline, CDR1 is SGHRS and CDR2 is YFSETQ. CDR3 region: CASSPGQGASLPNYGYTF. For the CDR3, the DNA is TGCGCCAGCAGCCCGGGACAGGGGGCTTCGCTCCCCAACTATGGCTACACCTTC.

This clonotype was seen more than once but under ten times. In DNA, the CDR3 is TGCAGTGCTAGATCTGGGGACAAGCGTGAAGCTTTCTTT. It is translated as CSARSGDKREAFF. The chain is built from TRBV20-1 and TRBJ1-1; D may be TRBD1 (6 bases). The CDR3 has 13 residues. Germline CDR1 and CDR2: DFQATT and SNEGSKA (reference sequence). Trimming removed 2 bases at V and 7 bases at J, with 14 bases between.

V and J are TRBV7-9 and TRBJ1-1; TRBD1 aligns across 11 bases. This CDR3 is built from 14 residues. Trimming cost V 4 bases and J 4 bases; bases outside gene matches: 2. In germline, CDR1 is SEHNR, CDR2 FQNEAQ (reference sequence). CDR3 residues: CASSSGQGVTEAFF. The CDR3 nucleotides are TGTGCCAGCAGCTCGGGACAGGGGGTCACTGAAGCTTTCTTT.

The chain combines TRBV5-5 with TRBJ2-3; D is ambiguous. CDR3 length: 15 residues. Trimming removed 1 base at V and 7 bases at J, with 16 bases between. Per germline, CDR1 SGHKS and CDR2 YYEKEE (reference sequence). CDR3 DNA sequence: TGTGCCAGCAGCTTGATACAGTCACAAGCAAATACGCAGTATTTT. It translates to CASSLIQSQANTQYF.

This clonotype has a handful of counts. The chain is built from TRBV24-1 and TRBJ2-3; D unresolved. The V gene's germline CDR1 is KGHDR and CDR2 SFDVKD. The CDR3 runs to 12 residues. With 5 bases removed from V and 2 bases from J, the gap between germline ends came to 4 bases. In nucleotides, the CDR3 is TGTGCCACCAGTGGAGACACAGATACGCAGTATTTT. It is translated as CATSGDTDTQYF.